The T cell receptor beta chain described here comes from a study of T cell changes during pregnancy in multiple sclerosis (dated by TCRdb to about 2019). Concerning the study at large: Changes in the T cell repertoire over the course of pregnancy were examined in this study in women with multiple sclerosis.

The receptor library was made with the immunoSEQ multiplex PCR assay. Drawn from immuneACCESS, this table holds only the in-frame rearrangements with V and J called that TCRdb kept. Clones are partly lost; checked studies trace under half to an unresolved V gene and leave the rest unexplained. The sample table holds over 55,000 clones, of which roughly 94% were seen once. Approximately 3.5% of the sample belongs to the ten largest clones. The CDR3, from cysteine to phenylalanine, totals 13 residues. The retained sequence is limited to the CDR3, 39 bases, with the frame set at the first base. The germline V gene gives CDR1 as SGHTA and CDR2 as FQGNSA. Relative to germline, V is 1 base shorter and J is 6 bases shorter, with 10 bases between their ends. Regarding this clone: Which antigen it targets is not known. The input lacks base qualities; no much larger clone sits a single base away.

The sample here was CD8+ T cells from peripheral blood mononuclear cells, taken in the third trimester of pregnancy. The receptor was isolated from a female donor with multiple sclerosis, enrolled in a pregnancy study. The V and J genes are TRBV7-2 and TRBJ2-7, with TRBD2 as a weak D call on 6 bases. CDR3 region: CASSLGLVGEQYF. Read as DNA, the sequence is TGTGCCAGCAGCTTAGGACTAGTAGGCGAGCAGTACTTC. With the rest looked up from the reference TRBV7-2 and TRBJ2-7 genes rather than sequenced, the full variable domain is GAGVSQSPSNKVTEKGKDVELRCDPISGHTALYWYRQSLGQGLEFLIYFQGNSAPDKSGLPSDRFSAERTGGSVSTLTIQRTQQEDSAVYLCASSLGLVGEQYFGPGTRLTVT.